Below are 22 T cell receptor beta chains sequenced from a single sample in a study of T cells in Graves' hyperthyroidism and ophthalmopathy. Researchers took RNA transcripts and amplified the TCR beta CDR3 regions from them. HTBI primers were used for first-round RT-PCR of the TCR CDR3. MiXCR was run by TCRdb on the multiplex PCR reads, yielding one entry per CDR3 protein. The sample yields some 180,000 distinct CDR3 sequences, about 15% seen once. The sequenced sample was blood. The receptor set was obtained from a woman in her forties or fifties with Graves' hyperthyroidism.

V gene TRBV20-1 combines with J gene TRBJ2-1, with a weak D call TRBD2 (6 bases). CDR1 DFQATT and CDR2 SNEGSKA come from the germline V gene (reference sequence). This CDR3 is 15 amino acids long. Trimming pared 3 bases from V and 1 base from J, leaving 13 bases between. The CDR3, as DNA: TGCAGTGCTAGTGGGTCTAGCGTTTCCTACAATGAGCAGTTCTTC. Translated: CSASGSSVSYNEQFF.

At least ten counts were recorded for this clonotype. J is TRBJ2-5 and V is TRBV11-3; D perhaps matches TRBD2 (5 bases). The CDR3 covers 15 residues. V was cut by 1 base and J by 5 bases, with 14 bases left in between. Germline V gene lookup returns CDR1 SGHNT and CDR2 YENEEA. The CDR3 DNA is TGTGCCAGCAGCTTAGCGGTTAGTAGCGTGGAGACCCAGTACTTC. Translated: CASSLAVSSVETQYF. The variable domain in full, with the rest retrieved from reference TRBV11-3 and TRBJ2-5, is EAGVVQSPRYKIIEKKQPVAFWCNPISGHNTLYWYLQNLGQGPELLIRYENEEAVDDSQLPKDRFSAERLKGVDSTLKIQPAELGDSAVYLCASSLAVSSVETQYFGPGTRLLVL.

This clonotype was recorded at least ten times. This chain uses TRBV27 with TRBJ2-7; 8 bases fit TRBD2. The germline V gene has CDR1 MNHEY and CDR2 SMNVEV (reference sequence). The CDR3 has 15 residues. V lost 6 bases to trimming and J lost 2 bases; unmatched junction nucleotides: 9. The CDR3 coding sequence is TGTGCCAGCAGAAGACGAACTAGCGGACCCTACGAGCAGTACTTC. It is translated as CASRRRTSGPYEQYF.

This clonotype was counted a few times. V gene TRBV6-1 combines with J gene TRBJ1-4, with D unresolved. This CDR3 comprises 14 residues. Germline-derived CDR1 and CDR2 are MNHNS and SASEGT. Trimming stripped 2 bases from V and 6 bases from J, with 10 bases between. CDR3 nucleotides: TGTGCCAGCAGTGAAAACTGGTCGTATGAAAAACTGTTTTTT. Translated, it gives CASSENWSYEKLFF.

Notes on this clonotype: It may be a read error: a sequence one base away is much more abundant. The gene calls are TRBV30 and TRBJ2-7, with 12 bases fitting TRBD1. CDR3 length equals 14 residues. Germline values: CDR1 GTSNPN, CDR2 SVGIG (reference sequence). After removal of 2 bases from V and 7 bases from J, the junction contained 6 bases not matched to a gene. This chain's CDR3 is CAWSHGTGGKEQYF. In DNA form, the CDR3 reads TGTGCCTGGAGTCACGGGACAGGGGGCAAGGAGCAGTACTTC.

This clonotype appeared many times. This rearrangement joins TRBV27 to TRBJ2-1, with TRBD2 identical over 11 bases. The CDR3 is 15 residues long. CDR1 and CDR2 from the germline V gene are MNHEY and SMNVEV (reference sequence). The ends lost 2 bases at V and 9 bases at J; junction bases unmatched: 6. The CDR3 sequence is CASSLSLAGGGEQFF. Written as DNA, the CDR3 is TGTGCCAGCAGTTTAAGTCTAGCGGGAGGCGGTGAGCAGTTCTTC.

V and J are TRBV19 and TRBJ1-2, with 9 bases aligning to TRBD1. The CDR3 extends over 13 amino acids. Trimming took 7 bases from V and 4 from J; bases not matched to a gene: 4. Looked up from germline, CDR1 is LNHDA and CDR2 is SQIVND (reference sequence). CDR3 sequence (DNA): TGTGCCAGTACTCAGACAGGGGGCTATGGCTACACCTTC. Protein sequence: CASTQTGGYGYTF. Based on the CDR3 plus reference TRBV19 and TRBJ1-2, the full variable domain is DGGITQSPKYLFRKEGQNVTLSCEQNLNHDAMYWYRQDPGQGLRLIYYSQIVNDFQKGDIAEGYSVSREKKESFPLTVTSAQKNPTAFYLCASTQTGGYGYTFGSGTRLTVV.

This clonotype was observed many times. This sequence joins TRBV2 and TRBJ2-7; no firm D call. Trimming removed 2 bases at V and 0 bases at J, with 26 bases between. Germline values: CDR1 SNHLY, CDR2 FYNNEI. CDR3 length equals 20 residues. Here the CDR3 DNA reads TGTGCCAGCAGTGAATCCTTCTCTGGCAGGATATGGCCCAGCTCCTACGAGCAGTACTTC. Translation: CASSESFSGRIWPSSYEQYF.

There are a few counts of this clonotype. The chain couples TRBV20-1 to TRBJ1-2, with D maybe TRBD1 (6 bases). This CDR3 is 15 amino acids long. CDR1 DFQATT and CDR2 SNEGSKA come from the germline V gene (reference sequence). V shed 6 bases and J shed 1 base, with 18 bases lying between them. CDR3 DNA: TGCAGTGCAAAGAGAAGACAGGTTTTTAACTATGGCTACACCTTC. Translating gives CSAKRRQVFNYGYTF.

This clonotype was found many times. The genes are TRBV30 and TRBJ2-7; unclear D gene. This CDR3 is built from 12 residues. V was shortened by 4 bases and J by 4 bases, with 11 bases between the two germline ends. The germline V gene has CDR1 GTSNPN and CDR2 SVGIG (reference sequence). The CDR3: CAWTQREYEQYF. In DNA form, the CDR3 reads TGTGCCTGGACCCAACGAGAGTACGAGCAGTACTTC.

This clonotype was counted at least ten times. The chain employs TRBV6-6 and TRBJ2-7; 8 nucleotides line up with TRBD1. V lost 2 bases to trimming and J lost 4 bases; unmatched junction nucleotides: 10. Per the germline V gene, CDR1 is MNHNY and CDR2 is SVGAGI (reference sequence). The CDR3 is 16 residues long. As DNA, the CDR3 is TGTGCCAGCAGTTACACCGGGACAGGCGCTGCATACGAGCAGTACTTC. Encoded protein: CASSYTGTGAAYEQYF.

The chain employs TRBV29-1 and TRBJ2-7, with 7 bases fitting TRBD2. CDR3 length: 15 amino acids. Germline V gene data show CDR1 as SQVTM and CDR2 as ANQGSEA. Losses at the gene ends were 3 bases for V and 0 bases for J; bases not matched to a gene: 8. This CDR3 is CSVDSPSGHSYEQYF. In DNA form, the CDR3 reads TGCAGCGTTGACTCCCCTAGCGGACACTCCTACGAGCAGTACTTC.

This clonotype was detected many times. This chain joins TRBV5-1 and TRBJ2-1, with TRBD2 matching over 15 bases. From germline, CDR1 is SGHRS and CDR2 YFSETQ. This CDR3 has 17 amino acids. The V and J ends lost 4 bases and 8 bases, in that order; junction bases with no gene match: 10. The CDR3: CASSPRGLAGGRDEQFF. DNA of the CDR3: TGCGCCAGCAGCCCACGAGGACTAGCGGGAGGGCGGGATGAGCAGTTCTTC.

CDR3: CASSYTPSGSTYNEQFF. The DNA for the CDR3 is TGTGCCAGCAGTTACACCCCTAGCGGGAGCACCTACAATGAGCAGTTCTTC. The chain employs TRBV6-9 and TRBJ2-1; 10 nucleotides agree with TRBD2. V was pared by 3 bases and J by 2 bases, with 7 bases of the junction left unmatched. The V gene's germline CDR1 is MNHGY and CDR2 SVAAGI. The CDR3 contains 17 residues.

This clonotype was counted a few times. In DNA form, the CDR3 reads TGTGCCACCAGCAGAGAGCCAGGGAACACTGAAGCTTTCTTT. It yields the protein CATSREPGNTEAFF. This rearrangement joins TRBV15 to TRBJ1-1; no definite D call. The CDR3 runs 14 residues. Germline V lookup: CDR1 LNHNV, CDR2 YYDKDF (reference sequence). The V end was cut by 0 bases, the J end by 1 base, with 6 bases between.

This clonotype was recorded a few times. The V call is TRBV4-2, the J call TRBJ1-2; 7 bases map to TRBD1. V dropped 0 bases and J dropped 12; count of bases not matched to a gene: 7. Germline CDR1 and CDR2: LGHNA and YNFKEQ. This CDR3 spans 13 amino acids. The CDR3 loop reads CASSQDREGADTF. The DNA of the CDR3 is TGTGCCAGCAGCCAAGATCGGGAGGGGGCGGACACCTTC.

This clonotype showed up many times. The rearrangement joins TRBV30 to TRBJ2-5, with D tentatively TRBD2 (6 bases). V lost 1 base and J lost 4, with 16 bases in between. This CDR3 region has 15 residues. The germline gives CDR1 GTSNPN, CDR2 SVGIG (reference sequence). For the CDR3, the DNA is TGTGCCTGGAGTGAGCCTAGCGTGGGTGTAGAGACCCAGTACTTC. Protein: CAWSEPSVGVETQYF. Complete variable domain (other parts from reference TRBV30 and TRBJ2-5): SQTIHQWPATLVQPVGSPLSLECTVEGTSNPNLYWYRQAAGRGLQLLFYSVGIGQISSEVPQNLSASRPQDRQFILSSKKLLLSDSGFYLCAWSEPSVGVETQYFGPGTRLLVL.

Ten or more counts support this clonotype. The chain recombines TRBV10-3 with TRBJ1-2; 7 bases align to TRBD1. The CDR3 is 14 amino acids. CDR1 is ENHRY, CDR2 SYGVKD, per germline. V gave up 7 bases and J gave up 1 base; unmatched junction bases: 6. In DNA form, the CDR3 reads TGTGCCATCACCTCGACAGGGAATAACTATGGCTACACCTTC. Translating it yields CAITSTGNNYGYTF.

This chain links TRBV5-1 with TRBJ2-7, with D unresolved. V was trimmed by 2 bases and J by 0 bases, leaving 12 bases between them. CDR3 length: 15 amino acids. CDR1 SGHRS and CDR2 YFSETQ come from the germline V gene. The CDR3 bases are TGCGCCAGCAGCTTAGGCATTAGGAACTCCTACGAGCAGTACTTC. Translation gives CASSLGIRNSYEQYF.

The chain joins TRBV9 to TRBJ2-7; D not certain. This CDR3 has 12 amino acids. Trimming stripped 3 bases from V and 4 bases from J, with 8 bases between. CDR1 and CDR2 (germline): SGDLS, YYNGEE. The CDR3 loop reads CASSASGYEQYF. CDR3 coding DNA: TGTGCCAGCAGCGCGTCAGGTTACGAGCAGTACTTC.

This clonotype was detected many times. CDR3 sequence reads: CSASRAGSGFRETQYF. The CDR3 DNA sequence: TGCAGTGCTAGTCGAGCGGGTAGCGGGTTTCGAGAGACCCAGTACTTC. V usage is TRBV20-1 and J usage is TRBJ2-5; 7 bases map to TRBD2. The CDR3 length is 16 residues. The V segment lost 3 bases and the J segment 4 bases; nucleotides outside the gene matches: 14. CDR1 is DFQATT and CDR2 is SNEGSKA in the germline V gene (reference sequence).

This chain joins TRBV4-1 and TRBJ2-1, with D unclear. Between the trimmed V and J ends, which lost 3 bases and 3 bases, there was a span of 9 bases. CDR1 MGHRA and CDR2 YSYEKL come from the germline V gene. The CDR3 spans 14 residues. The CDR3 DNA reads TGCGCCAGCAGCCAGTCTTTAGACTACAATGAGCAGTTCTTC. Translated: CASSQSLDYNEQFF.